The clone carrying this T cell receptor (beta chain) was counted ten times or more. Antigen specificity is unknown. The data belong to a study of human T cells and chemical hapten exposure. Time point denoted: patch test 1, 2 weeks after DPC sensitization. Treatment indicated: therapeutic diphenylcyclopropenone sensitization with weekly scalp DPC. Investigators collected blood before applying each patch test. Study-level results: Patch test scores rose with PT1 expanded TCR counts, a positive correlation. TCRs above 1 in 1000 frequency did not change with DPC sensitization.

TCRdb processed the RACE reads anew with MiXCR; each CDR3 protein has one entry. The table shows roughly 360,000 distinct CDR3 sequences, with approximately 5.1% occurring only once. The receptor was derived from a woman in her 50s with alopecia areata. Some clones in this sample may be carry-over from other donors' samples. Here the sequenced sample was whole blood, taken in connection with sensitization to the hapten diphenylcyclopropenone (DPC).

DNA for the CDR3: TGTGCCATCAAAGGAAGGGCGGGGGGGCGTGAGACCCAGTACTTC. Amino acids: CAIKGRAGGRETQYF. The gene calls are TRBV6-6 and TRBJ2-5, with 9 bases identical to TRBD2. V was clipped by 10 bases and J by 5 bases; unmatched bases: 14. The CDR3 totals 15 residues. Germline loops: CDR1 MNHNY, CDR2 SVGAGI (reference sequence).